One sample yielded the 8 T cell receptor beta chains listed below, sequenced in a study of human T cells and chemical hapten exposure. TCRdb reprocessed the RACE reads via MiXCR and lists one record per CDR3 protein. This sample carries about 61,000 distinct CDR3 sequences, around 6.6% of them seen once, and the ten largest clones take 1.5% to 2%. As for time point: pre-sensitization, week 0. Treatment indicated: therapeutic diphenylcyclopropenone sensitization with weekly scalp DPC. The input for sequencing was whole blood, taken in connection with sensitization to the hapten diphenylcyclopropenone (DPC). Receptors originate from a woman aged 25 to 39 with alopecia areata. Some clones in this sample may be carry-over from other donors' samples.

This clonotype has at least ten counts. The chain joins TRBV20-1 to TRBJ1-5, with D maybe TRBD1 (6 bases). The CDR3 runs to 13 residues. Trimming removed 5 bases at V and 4 bases at J, with 12 bases between. Germline CDR1 DFQATT, CDR2 SNEGSKA (reference sequence). The CDR3 nucleotides read TGCAGTGCTCGGACAGACCAAAATCAGCCCCAGCATTTT. It is translated as CSARTDQNQPQHF.

This clonotype has ten or more counts. The chain couples TRBV2 to TRBJ1-5, with D perhaps matching TRBD1 (5 bases). The CDR3 spans 13 residues. The germline V gene encodes CDR1 SNHLY and CDR2 FYNNEI. V lost 3 bases and J 7 bases, leaving 10 bases between the germline ends. CDR3 loop: CASSEQGNQPQHF. In DNA form, the CDR3 reads TGTGCCAGCAGTGAGCAGGGTAACCAGCCCCAGCATTTT.

This clonotype occurred many times. This rearrangement joins TRBV9 to TRBJ1-1; D possibly corresponds to TRBD1 (5 bases). CDR1 and CDR2 (germline): SGDLS, YYNGEE. Between the trimmed V and J ends, which lost 4 bases and 5 bases, there was a span of 12 bases. The CDR3 spans 13 residues. For the CDR3, the DNA is TGTGCCAGCAGCCCCCCCGGGGGGACTGAAGCTTTCTTT. Its protein product is CASSPPGGTEAFF.

This clonotype was observed many times. The chain links TRBV5-1 to TRBJ1-1, with a tentative D call TRBD1 (6 bases). Between the trimmed V and J ends, which lost 3 bases and 0 bases, there was a span of 12 bases. Looked up from germline, CDR1 is SGHRS and CDR2 is YFSETQ. CDR3 size: 15 residues. The CDR3, as DNA: TGCGCCAGCAGCTCTACCGGGACATTGAACACTGAAGCTTTCTTT. Translating gives CASSSTGTLNTEAFF.

Worth noting for this clonotype: It may be a read error: a sequence one base away is much more abundant. A read error is likely, as this CDR3 ends without the conserved phenylalanine or tryptophan. The chain couples TRBV24-1 to TRBJ2-2; D gene uncertain. Trimming removed 4 bases at V and 8 bases at J, with 4 bases between. The V gene's germline CDR1 is KGHDR and CDR2 SFDVKD. The CDR3 is 11 amino acids. CDR3: CATSEYGELFC. The CDR3 DNA sequence: TGTGCCACCAGTGAATATGGGGAGCTGTTTTGT.

In this sample, this clonotype turned up many times. This chain joins TRBV3-1 and TRBJ2-6, with 8 positions matching TRBD2. Trimming took 1 base from V and 1 from J; bases not matched to a gene: 12. The germline gives CDR1 LGHDT, CDR2 YNNKEL (reference sequence). This CDR3 region has 20 residues. Here the CDR3 reads CASSQVPGGNRPSGANVLTF. DNA for the CDR3: TGTGCCAGCAGCCAAGTCCCGGGAGGGAATCGGCCGTCTGGGGCCAACGTCCTGACTTTC. The full variable domain, completed using reference TRBV3-1 and TRBJ2-6, is DTAVSQTPKYLVTQMGNDKSIKCEQNLGHDTMYWYKQDSKKFLKIMFSYNNKELIINETVPNRFSPKSPDKAHLNLHINSLELGDSAVYFCASSQVPGGNRPSGANVLTFGAGSRLTVL.

This clonotype was detected a few times. The chain joins TRBV20-1 to TRBJ1-5, with D perhaps matching TRBD1 (6 bases). CDR1 DFQATT and CDR2 SNEGSKA come from the germline V gene (reference sequence). V was trimmed by 0 bases and J by 6 bases, leaving 18 bases between them. This CDR3 has 16 amino acids. CDR3 coding DNA: TGCAGTGCTAGAGACGTACAGGGACCTCAGCCTCAGCCCCAGCATTTT. Its protein product is CSARDVQGPQPQPQHF.

This clonotype was counted between two and nine times. The chain employs TRBV5-1 and TRBJ1-2, with D possibly matching TRBD1 (6 bases). Germline values: CDR1 SGHRS, CDR2 YFSETQ. The CDR3 contains 17 residues. V was cut by 4 bases and J by 0 bases, with 19 bases left in between. The CDR3 spells CASSPTSIQGANYGYTF. DNA for the CDR3: TGCGCCAGCAGCCCTACATCTATACAGGGCGCTAACTATGGCTACACCTTC.